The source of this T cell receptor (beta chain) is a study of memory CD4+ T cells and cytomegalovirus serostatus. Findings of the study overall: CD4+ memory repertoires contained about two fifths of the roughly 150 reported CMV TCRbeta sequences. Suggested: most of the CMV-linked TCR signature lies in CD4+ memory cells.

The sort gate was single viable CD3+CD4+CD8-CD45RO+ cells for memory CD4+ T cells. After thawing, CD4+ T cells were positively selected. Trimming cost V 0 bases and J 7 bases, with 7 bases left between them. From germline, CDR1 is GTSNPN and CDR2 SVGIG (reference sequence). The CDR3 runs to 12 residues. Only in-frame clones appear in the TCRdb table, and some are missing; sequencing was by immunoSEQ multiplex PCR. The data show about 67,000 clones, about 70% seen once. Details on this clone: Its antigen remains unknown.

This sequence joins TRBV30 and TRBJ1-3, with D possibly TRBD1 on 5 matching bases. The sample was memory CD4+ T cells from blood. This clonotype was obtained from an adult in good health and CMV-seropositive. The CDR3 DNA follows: TGTGCCTGGAGTGTCGGGGGGAACACCATATATTTT. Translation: CAWSVGGNTIYF.